The 5 T cell receptor beta chains below come from one sample, sequenced in a study of blood T cell repertoires in COVID-19. TCRdb's copy holds only in-frame clones and misses some; the assay was immunoSEQ multiplex PCR. The repertoire consists of approximately 99,000 clones, with about 85% occurring once and the leading ten covering roughly 4%. Sequenced sample: peripheral blood. The receptors were sampled from an older woman with acute or convalescent COVID-19.

V usage is TRBV10-3 and J usage is TRBJ1-1, with D perhaps matching TRBD1 (6 bases). Germline CDR1 and CDR2: ENHRY and SYGVKD. V lost 2 bases to trimming and J lost 4 bases, with 14 bases between them. The CDR3 spans 15 residues. CDR3 residues: CAISEPGAWSTEAFF. The CDR3 nucleotides are TGTGCCATCAGTGAGCCAGGGGCGTGGAGCACTGAAGCTTTCTTT.

This clone was counted a few times. The genes are TRBV28 and TRBJ1-2, with 7 bases that match TRBD1. This CDR3 comprises 13 residues. V shed 2 bases, J shed 5 bases, and the junction held 2 bases outside the gene matches. The V gene's germline CDR1 is MDHEN and CDR2 SYDVKM. As DNA, the CDR3 is TGTGCCAGCAGTTTAGGGACAGCATATGGCTACACCTTC. Protein sequence: CASSLGTAYGYTF.

This chain links TRBV7-2 with TRBJ1-2, with TRBD1 as a possible D gene (5 bases). The CDR3 totals 15 residues. Deletions cut 3 bases from V and 1 base from J, with 12 bases between. The germline V gene encodes CDR1 SGHTA and CDR2 FQGNSA. The CDR3 loop reads CASSFLQAVNYGYTF. In nucleotides, the CDR3 is TGTGCCAGCAGCTTCTTACAGGCTGTTAACTATGGCTACACCTTC. The entire variable domain, with the rest obtained from reference TRBV7-2 and TRBJ1-2, is as follows: GAGVSQSPSNKVTEKGKDVELRCDPISGHTALYWYRQSLGQGLEFLIYFQGNSAPDKSGLPSDRFSAERTGGSVSTLTIQRTQQEDSAVYLCASSFLQAVNYGYTFGSGTRLTVV.

The J gene is TRBJ2-3, the V gene TRBV7-2; a possible D gene is TRBD2 (5 bases). V was pared by 7 bases and J by 0 bases, with 17 bases between. The CDR3 is made up of 16 amino acids. Germline loops: CDR1 SGHTA, CDR2 FQGNSA. Written as DNA, the CDR3 is TGTGCCAGCACCGCCATCCTAGCAACTAGCACAGATACGCAGTATTTT. It translates to CASTAILATSTDTQYF. The entire variable domain, with the rest obtained from reference TRBV7-2 and TRBJ2-3, is as follows: GAGVSQSPSNKVTEKGKDVELRCDPISGHTALYWYRQSLGQGLEFLIYFQGNSAPDKSGLPSDRFSAERTGGSVSTLTIQRTQQEDSAVYLCASTAILATSTDTQYFGPGTRLTVL.

The genes are TRBV6-6 and TRBJ2-3, with 7 bases lining up with TRBD2. With 5 bases clipped from V and 0 bases from J, the junction kept 11 bases outside the gene matches. Per the germline V gene, CDR1 is MNHNY and CDR2 is SVGAGI (reference sequence). CDR3 length: 17 amino acids. The CDR3 loop reads CASSPLAQRGSTDTQYF. The CDR3 DNA is TGTGCCAGCAGTCCCCTAGCCCAGCGGGGTAGCACAGATACGCAGTATTTT.